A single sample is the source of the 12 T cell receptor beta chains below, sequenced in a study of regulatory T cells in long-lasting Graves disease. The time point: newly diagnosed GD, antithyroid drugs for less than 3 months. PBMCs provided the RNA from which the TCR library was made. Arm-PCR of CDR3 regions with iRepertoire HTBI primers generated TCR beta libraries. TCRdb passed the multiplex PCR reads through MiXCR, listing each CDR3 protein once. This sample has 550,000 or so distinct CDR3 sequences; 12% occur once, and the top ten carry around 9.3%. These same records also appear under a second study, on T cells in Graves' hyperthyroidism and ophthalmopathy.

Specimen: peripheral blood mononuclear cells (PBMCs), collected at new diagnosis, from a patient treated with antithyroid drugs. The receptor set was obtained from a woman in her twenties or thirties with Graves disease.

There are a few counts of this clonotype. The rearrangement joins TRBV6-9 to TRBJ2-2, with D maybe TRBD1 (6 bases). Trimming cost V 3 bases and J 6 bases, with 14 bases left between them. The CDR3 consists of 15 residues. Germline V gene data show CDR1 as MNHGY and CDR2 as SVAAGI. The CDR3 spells CASSYRPGVAGELFF. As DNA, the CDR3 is TGTGCCAGCAGTTACAGGCCAGGGGTGGCCGGGGAGCTGTTTTTT.

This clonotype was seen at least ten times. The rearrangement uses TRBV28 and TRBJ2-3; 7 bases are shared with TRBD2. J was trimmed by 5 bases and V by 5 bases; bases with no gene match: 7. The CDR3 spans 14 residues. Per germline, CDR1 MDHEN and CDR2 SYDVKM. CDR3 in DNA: TGTGCCAGCAGTCAATTGGGGGGGGGAGATACGCAGTATTTT. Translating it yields CASSQLGGGDTQYF.

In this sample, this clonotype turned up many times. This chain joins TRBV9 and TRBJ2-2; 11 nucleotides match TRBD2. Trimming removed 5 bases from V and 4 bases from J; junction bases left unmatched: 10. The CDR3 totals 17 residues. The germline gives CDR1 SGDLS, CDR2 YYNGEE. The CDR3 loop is CASSRLSGLAGTGELFF. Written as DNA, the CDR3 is TGTGCCAGCAGTCGTTTATCAGGACTAGCGGGCACCGGGGAGCTGTTTTTT.

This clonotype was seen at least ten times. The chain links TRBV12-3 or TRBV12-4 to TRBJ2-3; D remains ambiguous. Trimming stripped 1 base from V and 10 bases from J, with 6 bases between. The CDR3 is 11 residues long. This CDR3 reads CASSLVLAQYF. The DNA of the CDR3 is TGTGCCAGCAGTTTAGTACTCGCGCAGTATTTT.

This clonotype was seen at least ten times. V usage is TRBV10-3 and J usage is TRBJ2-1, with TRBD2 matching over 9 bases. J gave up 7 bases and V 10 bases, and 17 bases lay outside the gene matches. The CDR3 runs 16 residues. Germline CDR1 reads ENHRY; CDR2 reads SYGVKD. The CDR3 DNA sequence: TGTGCCAGCAGCCCTTTCGCGGGAGGGAGCAAGAATGAGCAGTTCTTC. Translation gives CASSPFAGGSKNEQFF.

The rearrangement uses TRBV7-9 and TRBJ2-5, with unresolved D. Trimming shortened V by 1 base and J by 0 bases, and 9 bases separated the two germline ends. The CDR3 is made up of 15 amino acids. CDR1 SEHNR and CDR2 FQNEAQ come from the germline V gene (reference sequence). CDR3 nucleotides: TGTGCCAGCAGCTTAGGAGAGTCCTACCAAGAGACCCAGTACTTC. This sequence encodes CASSLGESYQETQYF.

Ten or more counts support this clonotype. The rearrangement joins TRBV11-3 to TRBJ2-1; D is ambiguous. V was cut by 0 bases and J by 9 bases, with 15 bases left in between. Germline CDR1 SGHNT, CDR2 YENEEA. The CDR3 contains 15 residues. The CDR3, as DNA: TGTGCCAGCAGCTTAGATGGCTACAGCGAGATTGAGCAGTTCTTC. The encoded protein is CASSLDGYSEIEQFF. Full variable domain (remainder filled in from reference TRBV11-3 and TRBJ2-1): EAGVVQSPRYKIIEKKQPVAFWCNPISGHNTLYWYLQNLGQGPELLIRYENEEAVDDSQLPKDRFSAERLKGVDSTLKIQPAELGDSAVYLCASSLDGYSEIEQFFGPGTRLTVL.

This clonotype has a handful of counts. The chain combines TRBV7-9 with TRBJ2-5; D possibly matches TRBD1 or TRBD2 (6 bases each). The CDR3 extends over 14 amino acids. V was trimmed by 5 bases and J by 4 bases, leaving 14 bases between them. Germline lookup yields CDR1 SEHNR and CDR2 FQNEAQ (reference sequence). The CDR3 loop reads CASSDRGGSETQYF. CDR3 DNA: TGTGCCAGCAGCGACAGAGGGGGGTCAGAGACCCAGTACTTC. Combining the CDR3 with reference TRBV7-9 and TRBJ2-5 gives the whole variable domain DTGVSQNPRHKITKRGQNVTFRCDPISEHNRLYWYRQTLGQGPEFLTYFQNEAQLEKSRLLSDRFSAERPKGSFSTLEIQRTEQGDSAMYLCASSDRGGSETQYFGPGTRLLVL.

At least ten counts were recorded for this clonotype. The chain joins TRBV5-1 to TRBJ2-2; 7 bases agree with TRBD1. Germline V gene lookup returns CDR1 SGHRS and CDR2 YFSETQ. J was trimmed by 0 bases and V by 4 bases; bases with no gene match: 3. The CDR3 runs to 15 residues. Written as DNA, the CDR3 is TGCGCCAGCAGCCAAACAGGGGCGAACACCGGGGAGCTGTTTTTT. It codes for CASSQTGANTGELFF.

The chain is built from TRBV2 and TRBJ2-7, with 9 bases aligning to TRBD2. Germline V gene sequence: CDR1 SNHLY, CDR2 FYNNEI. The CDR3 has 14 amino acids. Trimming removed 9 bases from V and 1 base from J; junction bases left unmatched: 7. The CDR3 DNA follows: TGTGCCAGTCTGAGCGGGAGGACATCCTACGAGCAGTACTTC. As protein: CASLSGRTSYEQYF.

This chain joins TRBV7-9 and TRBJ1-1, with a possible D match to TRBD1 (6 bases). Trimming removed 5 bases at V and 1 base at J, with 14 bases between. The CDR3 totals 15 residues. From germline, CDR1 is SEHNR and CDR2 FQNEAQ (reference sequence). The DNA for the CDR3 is TGTGCCAGCAGCGCCGACGAGGGGGGGAACACTGAAGCTTTCTTT. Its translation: CASSADEGGNTEAFF.

The CDR3 protein is CASSISVSNQPQHF. The CDR3 DNA reads as TGTGCCAGTAGTATTAGCGTTAGCAATCAGCCCCAGCATTTT. The rearrangement joins TRBV19 to TRBJ1-5; D uncertain. Per the germline V gene, CDR1 is LNHDA and CDR2 is SQIVND (reference sequence). Between the trimmed V and J ends, which lost 3 bases and 0 bases, there was a span of 6 bases. This CDR3 contains 14 residues.